A single sample is the source of the 3 T cell receptor beta chains below, sequenced in a study of cytomegalovirus exposure and HLA in healthy donors (dated 2017 in TCRdb). Library construction relied on the immunoSEQ multiplex PCR assay. A mixture of 60 forward primers for TCR Vbeta segments and 13 reverse primers for TCR Jbeta segments was used in the multiplex PCR. The table was pulled from immuneACCESS by TCRdb, which kept in-frame rearrangements only. Such tables lose some clones; where checked, under half of the loss comes from unresolved V genes, and the rest has no known cause. The sample table includes 130,000 or so clones. Approximately 1.8% of the sample comes from the top ten. The material sequenced was PBMCs. All receptors come from a man between 18 and 29 years old in good health and CMV-seronegative.

This chain connects TRBV7-3 to TRBJ1-2; no clear D. V was pared by 1 base and J by 4 bases, with 4 bases between. The germline CDR1 and CDR2 sequences are SGHTA and FQGTGA. The CDR3 extends over 12 amino acids. This chain's CDR3 is CASSLNGYGYTF. In DNA, the CDR3 is TGTGCCAGCAGCTTAAACGGCTATGGCTACACCTTC.

CDR3 sequence: CASSKLAVTGELFF. DNA of the CDR3: TGTGCCAGTAGTAAACTAGCGGTCACCGGGGAGCTGTTTTTT. The chain carries TRBV19 and TRBJ2-2; 8 bases are shared with TRBD2. The CDR3 length is 14 residues. Germline assignment: CDR1 LNHDA and CDR2 SQIVND (reference sequence). The J segment lost 4 bases and the V segment lost 4 bases, leaving 2 bases of the junction unmatched.

V is TRBV30 and J is TRBJ1-1; D remains ambiguous. This CDR3 region has 11 residues. With 5 bases removed from V and 7 bases from J, the gap between germline ends came to 11 bases. CDR1 and CDR2 from the germline V gene are GTSNPN and SVGIG (reference sequence). The CDR3 sequence: CAWGAFGEAFF. The CDR3, as DNA: TGTGCCTGGGGAGCTTTTGGTGAAGCTTTCTTT.